The 15 T cell receptor beta chains below come from one sample, sequenced in a study of T cell responses to AZD1222 COVID-19 vaccine. Profiling relied on immunoSEQ multiplex PCR, and the TCRdb table lists in-frame clones only, not all of them. The sample yields under 150,000 clones, 91% seen once. The specimen comprised peripheral blood, sampled 28 days after the second AZD1222 dose. The receptors were gathered from an adult who received the AZD1222 COVID-19 vaccine.

This chain uses TRBV6-1 with TRBJ1-4; D remains ambiguous. The CDR3 runs to 11 residues. The ends were cut back, 3 bases at V and 8 bases at J, with 4 bases in the middle. The V gene's germline CDR1 is MNHNS and CDR2 SASEGT. The CDR3 sequence: CASSDREKLFF. CDR3 nucleotides: TGTGCCAGCAGTGACAGGGAAAAACTGTTTTTT.

The V call is TRBV18, the J call TRBJ1-2, with 7 bases identical to TRBD1. The CDR3 has 13 amino acids. Per germline, CDR1 KGHSH and CDR2 LQKENI. Trimming removed 2 bases from V and 8 bases from J; junction bases left unmatched: 5. CDR3 in amino acids: CASSPEQGLGYTF. CDR3 bases: TGTGCCAGCTCACCAGAACAGGGGCTGGGCTACACCTTC.

Only one count was recorded for this clone. The chain carries TRBV18 and TRBJ1-2; D ambiguous. From germline, CDR1 is KGHSH and CDR2 LQKENI. The CDR3 consists of 13 residues. Between the trimmed V and J ends, which lost 0 bases and 7 bases, there was a span of 9 bases. The CDR3 loop reads CASSPPGLGGYTF. For the CDR3, the DNA is TGTGCCAGCTCACCACCCGGGTTAGGTGGCTACACCTTC.

This sequence joins TRBV27 and TRBJ2-1; a weak D match, TRBD1 (6 bases). Germline CDR1 is MNHEY and CDR2 is SMNVEV (reference sequence). This CDR3 contains 13 residues. Trimming removed 2 bases from V and 8 bases from J, with 10 bases in between. For the CDR3, the DNA is TGTGCCAGCAGTTTAGGGGCAGGGGATGAGCAGTTCTTC. It encodes CASSLGAGDEQFF.

The J gene is TRBJ2-5, the V gene TRBV11-3; D unclear. Trimming pared 5 bases from V and 5 bases from J, leaving 12 bases between. CDR1 and CDR2 from the germline V gene are SGHNT and YENEEA. The CDR3 length is 13 residues. CDR3 loop: CASSPPAGETQYF. The DNA for the CDR3 is TGTGCCAGCAGCCCCCCGGCTGGGGAGACCCAGTACTTC.

This clone was counted a single time. The junction departs from the called germline gene at one end, perhaps through a read error. V is TRBV2 and J is TRBJ1-1; D is possibly TRBD1 (5 bases). The length of the CDR3 is 14 residues. CDR1 is SNHLY and CDR2 is FYNNEI in the germline V gene. The CDR3 nucleotides read TGTGCCAGCAGAGCCGGGACTACGAACGCTGAAGCTTTCTTT. Residues: CASRAGTTNAEAFF.

The chain joins TRBV4-1 to TRBJ1-5; D gene ambiguous. CDR1 MGHRA and CDR2 YSYEKL come from the germline V gene. V was trimmed by 3 bases and J by 7 bases, leaving 10 bases between them. This CDR3 is 13 amino acids long. The CDR3 coding sequence is TGCGCCAGCAGCCAGATCCTCATCCAGCCCCAGCATTTT. Amino acid sequence: CASSQILIQPQHF.

This clone was seen once. The chain carries TRBV15 and TRBJ1-5; TRBD1 aligns across 8 bases. In germline, CDR1 is LNHNV, CDR2 YYDKDF (reference sequence). The CDR3 is 14 amino acids. J gave up 7 bases and V 5 bases, and 7 bases lay outside the gene matches. CDR3 sequence reads: CATSGQGAGQPQHF. The CDR3, as DNA: TGTGCCACCAGCGGGCAGGGGGCAGGACAGCCCCAGCATTTT.

This clone has a handful of counts. The V and J genes are TRBV30 and TRBJ2-7, with 9 bases fitting TRBD1. Trimming cost V 1 base and J 2 bases; bases outside gene matches: 15. This CDR3 is built from 18 residues. Per the germline V gene, CDR1 is GTSNPN and CDR2 is SVGIG (reference sequence). This chain's CDR3 is CAWSGVGPRQGVAYEQYF. The CDR3 nucleotides read TGTGCCTGGAGTGGCGTGGGACCGAGACAGGGGGTCGCCTACGAGCAGTACTTC.

This chain uses TRBV7-2 with TRBJ2-1; a weak D match, TRBD2 (6 bases). Trimming left V 1 base short and J 7 bases short, with 17 bases between. Germline CDR1 reads SGHTA; CDR2 reads FQGNSA. This CDR3 contains 16 residues. CDR3: CASSLGPTGLQNEQFF. CDR3 coding DNA: TGTGCCAGCAGCTTAGGTCCCACGGGACTCCAAAATGAGCAGTTCTTC.

J is TRBJ1-1 and V is TRBV19; no reliable D call. The V gene lost 5 bases and the J gene lost 6 bases, with 13 bases spanning the gap. The germline V gene has CDR1 LNHDA and CDR2 SQIVND (reference sequence). This CDR3 comprises 13 residues. The CDR3 loop is CASSPVGWAEAFF. The CDR3 DNA is TGTGCCAGTAGTCCCGTAGGGTGGGCTGAAGCTTTCTTT.

V and J are TRBV10-3 and TRBJ1-6; the match to TRBD1 covers 7 bases. The CDR3 is made up of 15 amino acids. Trimming removed 4 bases from V and 7 bases from J; junction bases left unmatched: 7. The germline V gene encodes CDR1 ENHRY and CDR2 SYGVKD. DNA of the CDR3: TGTGCCATCAGTGGACAGGGTATTTGGAATTCACCCCTCCACTTT. Its protein is CAISGQGIWNSPLHF.

V and J are TRBV3-1 (or the pseudogene TRBV3-2) and TRBJ1-1; D remains unclear. Germline V CDR1 and CDR2: LGHDT, YNNKEL (reference sequence). Deletions cut 4 bases from V and 1 base from J, with 16 bases between. The CDR3 runs to 16 residues. CDR3 bases: TGTGCCAGCAGCCTAGACGGAGGCGGAGGGAACACTGAAGCTTTCTTT. Its protein product is CASSLDGGGGNTEAFF.

The gene calls are TRBV27 and TRBJ2-1; 10 nucleotides match TRBD2. Unmatched junction bases numbered 5, after V lost 6 bases and J lost 6 bases. Looked up from germline, CDR1 is MNHEY and CDR2 is SMNVEV (reference sequence). The CDR3 contains 14 residues. The CDR3 nucleotides read TGTGCCAGCAGACTAGCGGGAATATCCAATGAGCAGTTCTTC. Encoded protein: CASRLAGISNEQFF.

V gene TRBV4-1 combines with J gene TRBJ1-5; D may be TRBD1 (5 bases). The CDR3 has 18 residues. Trimming pared 1 base from V and 1 base from J, leaving 17 bases between. The V gene's germline CDR1 is MGHRA and CDR2 YSYEKL. The CDR3 loop is CASSQGRARQKSNQPQHF. The CDR3 bases are TGCGCCAGCAGCCAAGGGAGGGCCAGACAGAAAAGCAATCAGCCCCAGCATTTT.